This TCR beta chain was profiled in a study of T cell repertoires in ileal Crohn's disease. Study overall: M6 samples are neoterminal ileum biopsies from postoperative colonoscopy.

Specified time point: neoterminal ileum biopsy at postoperative endoscopy, about 6 months after surgery. Included were adult ileal or ileocolonic Crohn's patients indicated for ileocolonic resection. A single count supports this clone. Some clones are missing from TCRdb's copy, which holds only in-frame ones; the method was immunoSEQ multiplex PCR. The data hold over 4,500 clones, with around four fifths observed a single time. Sequencing used ileal tissue. This clonotype was sampled from an adult with Crohn's disease.

CDR3: CASSFGGGNTEAFF. In DNA, the CDR3 is TGTGCCAGCAGTTTTGGGGGGGGGAACACTGAAGCTTTCTTT. This chain joins TRBV27 and TRBJ1-1, with D possibly matching TRBD1 (5 bases). Germline V gene sequence: CDR1 MNHEY, CDR2 SMNVEV (reference sequence). Trimming pared 3 bases from V and 1 base from J, leaving 9 bases between. This CDR3 spans 14 amino acids.